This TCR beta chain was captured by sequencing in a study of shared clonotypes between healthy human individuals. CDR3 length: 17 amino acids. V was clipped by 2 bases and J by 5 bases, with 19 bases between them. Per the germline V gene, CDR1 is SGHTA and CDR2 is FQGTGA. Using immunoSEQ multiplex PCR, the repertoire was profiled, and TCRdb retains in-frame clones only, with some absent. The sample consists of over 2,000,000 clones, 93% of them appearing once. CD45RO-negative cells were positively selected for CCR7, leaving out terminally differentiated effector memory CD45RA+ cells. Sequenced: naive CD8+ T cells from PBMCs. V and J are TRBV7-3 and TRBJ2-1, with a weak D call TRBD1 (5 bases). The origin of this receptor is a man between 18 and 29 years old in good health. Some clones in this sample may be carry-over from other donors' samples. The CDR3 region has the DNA TGTGCCAGCAGCTTAGGATTTAGGCAGGGTCGTGACAATGAGCAGTTCTTC. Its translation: CASSLGFRQGRDNEQFF.